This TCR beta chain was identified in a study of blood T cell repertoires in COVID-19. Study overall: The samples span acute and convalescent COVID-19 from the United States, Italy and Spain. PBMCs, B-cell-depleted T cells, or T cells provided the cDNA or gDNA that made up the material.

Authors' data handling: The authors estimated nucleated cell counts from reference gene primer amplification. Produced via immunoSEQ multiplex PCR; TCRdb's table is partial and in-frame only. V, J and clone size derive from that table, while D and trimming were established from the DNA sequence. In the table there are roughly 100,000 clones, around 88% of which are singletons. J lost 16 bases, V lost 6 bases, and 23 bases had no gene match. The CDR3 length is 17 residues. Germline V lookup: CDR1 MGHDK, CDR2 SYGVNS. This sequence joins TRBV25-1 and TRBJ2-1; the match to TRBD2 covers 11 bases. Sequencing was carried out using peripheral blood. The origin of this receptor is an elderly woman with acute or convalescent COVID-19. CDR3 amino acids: CASRAMNKVAGGPRIFF. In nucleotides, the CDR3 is TGTGCCAGCAGGGCGATGAATAAGGTAGCGGGGGGGCCTCGCATCTTCTTC. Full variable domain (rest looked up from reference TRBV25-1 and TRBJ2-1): EADIYQTPRYLVIGTGKKITLECSQTMGHDKMYWYQQDPGMELHLIHYSYGVNSTEKGDLSSESTVSRIRTEHFPLTLESARPSHTSQYLCASRAMNKVAGGPRIFFGPGTRLTVL.